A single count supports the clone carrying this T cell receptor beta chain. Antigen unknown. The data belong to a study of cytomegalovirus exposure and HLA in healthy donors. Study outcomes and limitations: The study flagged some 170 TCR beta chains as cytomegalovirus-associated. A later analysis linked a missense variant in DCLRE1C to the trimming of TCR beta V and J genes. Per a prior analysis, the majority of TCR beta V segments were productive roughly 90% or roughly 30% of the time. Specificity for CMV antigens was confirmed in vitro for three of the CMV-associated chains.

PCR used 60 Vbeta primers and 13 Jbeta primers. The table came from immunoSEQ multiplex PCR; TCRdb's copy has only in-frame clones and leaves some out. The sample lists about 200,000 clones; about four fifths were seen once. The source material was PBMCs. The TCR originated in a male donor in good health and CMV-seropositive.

The CDR3 loop reads CASSPDRNEKLFF. For the CDR3, the DNA is TGTGCCAGCAGCCCGGACAGGAATGAAAAACTGTTTTTT. The chain joins TRBV7-6 to TRBJ1-4, with 7 bases lining up with TRBD1. Germline trimming cut 5 bases from V and 5 bases from J; bases unmatched to any gene: 2. CDR1 and CDR2 (germline): SGHVS, FNYEAQ. The CDR3 spans 13 residues.